This T cell receptor (beta chain) was recovered during a study of cytomegalovirus exposure and HLA in healthy donors. With respect to this clone: This specimen includes other DNA sequences encoding the same CDR3.

The PCR made use of 60 Vbeta and 13 Jbeta primers. Generated by immunoSEQ multiplex PCR, the TCRdb table keeps only in-frame clones and is missing some. Altogether about 120,000 clones are present, 70% to 85% being singletons, with the ten largest covering approximately 5%. From germline, CDR1 is SGHNT and CDR2 YYREEE (reference sequence). This CDR3 is 15 amino acids long. Trimming stripped 2 bases from V and 0 bases from J, with 10 bases between. The V call is TRBV5-4, the J call TRBJ2-3, with D perhaps TRBD2 (7 bases). The origin of this receptor is a man in his forties or fifties in good health and CMV-seropositive. Sequencing used PBMCs. The CDR3 spells CASSLGGGSTDTQYF. The CDR3 nucleotides read TGTGCCAGCAGCTTAGGCGGGGGCAGCACAGATACGCAGTATTTT.